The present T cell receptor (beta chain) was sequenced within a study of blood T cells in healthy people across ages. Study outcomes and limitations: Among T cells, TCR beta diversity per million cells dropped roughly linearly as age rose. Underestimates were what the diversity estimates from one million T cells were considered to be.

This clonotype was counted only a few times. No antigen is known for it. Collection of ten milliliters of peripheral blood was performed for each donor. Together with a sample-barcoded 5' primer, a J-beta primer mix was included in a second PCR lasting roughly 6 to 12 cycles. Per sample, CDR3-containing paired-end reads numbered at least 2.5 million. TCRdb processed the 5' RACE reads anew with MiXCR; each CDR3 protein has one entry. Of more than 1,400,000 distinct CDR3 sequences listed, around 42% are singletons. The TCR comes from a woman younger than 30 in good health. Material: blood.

The CDR3 loop reads CSASSKFGRDEQYF. The CDR3 DNA follows: TGCAGTGCTAGTTCAAAGTTCGGCAGGGACGAGCAGTACTTC. This chain connects TRBV20-1 to TRBJ2-7; possible D gene TRBD1, 5 bases. The germline gives CDR1 DFQATT, CDR2 SNEGSKA (reference sequence). Trimming removed 3 bases at V and 5 bases at J, with 17 bases between. The CDR3 is 14 amino acids.